This T cell receptor (beta chain) was recorded in a study of Ad26.COV2.S vaccination and SARS-CoV-2 variants. Across the whole study: Intramuscular Ad26.COV2.S doses were given once or twice, 56 days apart.

Noted treatment: roughly 20 received Ad26.COV2.S at low or high dose, single or two shots; roughly 5 received placebo; per-sample allocation not given. Sampling was done on day 63 after the first vaccine or placebo injection. An Ad26 vector that expressed Wuhan-strain SARS-CoV-2 spike constituted the vaccine. Study outcomes and limitations: It was found that vaccine and placebo recipients had similar non-spike TCR breadth.

Sequencing was performed with immunoSEQ multiplex PCR; in TCRdb, only in-frame clones are kept and a portion is missing. Among hundreds of thousands of clones, 87% were seen once, and the ten largest hold about 3.5%. About this clone itself: Antigen: not known.

V dropped 5 bases and J dropped 4 bases, with 11 bases sitting between them. The CDR3 loop spans 13 amino acids. Germline lookup yields CDR1 SGHDN and CDR2 FVKESK. This clonotype originated in a person aged 18 to 65 who received the Ad26.COV2.S COVID-19 vaccine or a placebo. The chain carries TRBV14 and TRBJ1-2; tentatively, D is TRBD1 (5 bases). The source material was peripheral blood, sampled in a trial of Ad26.COV2.S vaccine versus placebo. CDR3 DNA: TGTGCCAGCAGCTTCGGGACCGTCTATGGCTACACCTTC. This sequence encodes CASSFGTVYGYTF.